This T cell receptor (beta chain) was identified in a study of human CD4 T cells and Enterobacteriaceae (dated by TCRdb to the early 2020s). In terms of the full investigation: Stimulating bacteria were E. coli, K. pneumoniae, E. aerogenes, S. flexneri, S. sonnei, S. typhimurium and S. aureus, heat-inactivated after culture.

V loses 1 base of germline sequence and J loses 7 bases, and the interval between the two ends is 18 bases. Reading the germline V gene gives CDR1 SGHRS and CDR2 YFSETQ. The CDR3 runs 16 residues from the cysteine to the phenylalanine. The read is trimmed to its CDR3 DNA, 48 bases read in frame from base 1. Proliferating activated T cells were FACS-sorted as CFSE-low CD25+ ICOS+ cells after 6-7 days. Sorted memory CD4+ T cells were CFSE-labeled and cultured at a 2:1 ratio with irradiated autologous monocytes pulsed with antigen. Memory CD4+ T cells were FACS-sorted on a FACSAria III to over 95% purity as all CD4+ cells other than CD45RA+CCR7+CD95- naive cells. Blood from healthy donors was obtained from blood donation centers in Switzerland. Total CD4+ T cells and monocytes were enriched by positive selection with CD4 and CD14 magnetic microbeads. CD8+, CD14+, CD16+, CD56+, CD19+ and CD25-bright cells were excluded before sorting. Bacteria were heat-inactivated for roughly 2 hours at 60 degrees C and added at 1.5 to 2 particles per monocyte, and M. tuberculosis lysate was used at about 3.1 ug/ml. TCR Vbeta genes were sequenced from CFSE-low memory CD4+ T cells that proliferated after primary stimulation with Enterobacteriaceae or control bacteria. Each bacteria-reactive repertoire was analyzed in two to four different donors across two independent experiments. Ficoll-Paque Plus was used to isolate peripheral blood mononuclear cells from donor blood.

The paper as a whole reports these results and caveats: Clonotypes shared across Enterobacteriaceae cultures made up about 25-49% of unique rearrangements but 66-93% of templates; sharing with control bacteria was rare. Enterobacteriaceae-reactive repertoires were polyclonal but contained fewer clonotypes than S. aureus- or M. tuberculosis-reactive repertoires, and they co-clustered together.

Survey-level sequencing, with a detection sensitivity of one cell in 40,000, was applied to the CFSE-low antigen-reactive cultures. The QIAamp DNA Micro Kit was used to extract genomic DNA from cell pellets, and the quantity and purity of the genomic DNA were checked by spectrophotometry. The immunoSEQ multiplex PCR assay was used to amplify the TCR Vbeta CDR3 regions. Sequencing of amplicons was performed on the Illumina HiSeq platform. The retrieved sequences were 87 nucleotides in length and included the CDR3 region. Per the source publication's procedure: A clonotype was defined as a unique productive TCR Vbeta nucleotide sequence, quantified by productive template frequency from ImmunoSEQ Analyzer V3.0. Expanded clonotypes were defined using a threshold set at the top 5th percentile of each repertoire ranked by frequency. Repertoire overlap was calculated as Chao-Jaccard using the R package fossil and displayed by nonmetric multidimensional scaling using the R package MASS. The clones in this table, taken by TCRdb from immuneACCESS, are in-frame only. Not every clone is retained; where verified, under half of the shortfall comes from an unresolved V gene, and the cause of the rest is unknown. V, J and clone size are taken as reported in that table, and D and trimming were inferred from the DNA itself. Within this sample are 400 to 500 clones, with over 30% of them counted one time only. Together, the top ten hold 20% to 30% of the sample.

Remarks on this clone: No base quality information exists; no much larger clone differs at one position.

This chain joins TRBV5-1 to TRBJ2-1; perhaps TRBD2 is the D gene, with 6 bases matching. The clonotype comes from a human donor in good health. The specimen sequenced was bacteria-reactive CD4+ T cells grown in culture. Sample cell subset or site, as interpreted from the label and publication: CFSE-low proliferating memory CD4 T cells sorted after in vitro stimulation with a heat-inactivated bacterium or M. tuberculosis lysate. The DNA is as follows: TGCGCCAGCAGCTTGTATAGCGGTTCTAGGGGAAATGAGCAGTTCTTC. This sequence encodes CASSLYSGSRGNEQFF.